Sequencing of this T cell receptor beta chain was carried out in a study of T cells in tumors after PD-1 blockade. Germline V gives CDR1 SGHVS, CDR2 FQNEAQ. This CDR3 has 13 residues. Trimming cost V 10 bases and J 4 bases, with 11 bases left between them. Data came from immunoSEQ multiplex PCR; TCRdb stores just in-frame clones and leaves some out. This table holds 4,000 to 5,500 clones, roughly 60% found once. The sequence derives from a human donor with basal cell carcinoma. The sample in question was tumor tissue, obtained after anti-PD-1 treatment. This chain links TRBV7-8 with TRBJ2-6; D ambiguous. The CDR3 nucleotides are TGTGCCACAGATTTTTCCGGGGCCAACGTCCTGACTTTC. Amino acid sequence: CATDFSGANVLTF.